This T cell receptor beta chain was observed in a study of T cells after yellow fever vaccination. The wider study: Preparing low-cell-number fractions relied on SMART-Seq v4 Ultra Low Input. Overall study results and limits: Overlap between CD4 and CD8 compartments was detected for a small share of clonotypes.

Generation of TCR cDNA used 5'RACE template switching (which added a universal primer site and UMIs). TCRdb fed the 5' RACE reads into MiXCR, producing one record per CDR3 protein. The repertoire holds some 320,000 distinct CDR3 sequences, with about 9.5% as singletons. V lost 2 bases, J lost 12 bases, and 11 bases lay in between. The length of the CDR3 is 11 residues. CDR1 and CDR2 (germline): SNHLY, FYNNEI. As for this clonotype: The antigen is unknown.

The rearrangement uses TRBV2 and TRBJ2-7, with D unresolved. The sequencing used PBMCs, collected on the day of the first yellow fever vaccination. The clonotype originates from a man younger than 35 who received the YFV17D yellow fever vaccine. This CDR3 is CASSESFPLYV. The DNA of the CDR3 is TGTGCCAGCAGTGAATCCTTTCCTCTGTACGTC.